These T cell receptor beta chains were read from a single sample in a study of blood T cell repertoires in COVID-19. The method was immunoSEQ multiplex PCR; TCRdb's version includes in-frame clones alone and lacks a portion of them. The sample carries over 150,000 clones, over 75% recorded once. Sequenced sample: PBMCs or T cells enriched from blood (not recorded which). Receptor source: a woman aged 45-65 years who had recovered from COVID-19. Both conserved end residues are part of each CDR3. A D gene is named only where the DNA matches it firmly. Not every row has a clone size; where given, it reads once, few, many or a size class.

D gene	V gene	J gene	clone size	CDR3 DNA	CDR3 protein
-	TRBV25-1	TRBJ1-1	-	TGTGCCAGCAGTGCAACGAGGGTGGGCAGGAACACTGAAGCTTTCTTT	CASSATRVGRNTEAFF
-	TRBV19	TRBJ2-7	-	TGTGCCAGTAGTATAGATTCAGGCTACGAGCAGTACTTC	CASSIDSGYEQYF
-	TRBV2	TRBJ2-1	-	TGTGCCAGCAGTGCGGGACTAGGGGGCGCGGATGAGCAGTTCTTC	CASSAGLGGADEQFF
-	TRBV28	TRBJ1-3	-	TGTGCCAGCAGTCTGGAGGCTGGAAACACCATATATTTT	CASSLEAGNTIYF
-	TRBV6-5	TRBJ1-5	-	TGTGCCAGCAGTATTCAGGGGACCGGCAATCAGCCCCAGCATTTT	CASSIQGTGNQPQHF
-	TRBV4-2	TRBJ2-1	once	TGTGCCAGCAGCCAAGACAGGACTGGATCCTACAATGAGCAGTTCTTC	CASSQDRTGSYNEQFF
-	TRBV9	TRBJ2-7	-	TGTGCCAGCGCGGGGTCCGAGCAGTACTTC	CASAGSEQYF
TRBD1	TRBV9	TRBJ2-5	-	TGTGCCAGCAGCCCTCGGGGAGGGACAGGGGGCTATCGGGAGACCCAGTACTTC	CASSPRGGTGGYRETQYF
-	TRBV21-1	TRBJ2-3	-	TGTGCCAGCAGCAAGGGAACAACCGGGAAGCGCCCCGGCACAGATACGCAGTATTTT	CASSKGTTGKRPGTDTQYF
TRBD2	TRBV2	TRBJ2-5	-	TGTGCCACCTCTAAAGGGACTAGCGGGACGGAGACCCAGTACTTC	CATSKGTSGTETQYF